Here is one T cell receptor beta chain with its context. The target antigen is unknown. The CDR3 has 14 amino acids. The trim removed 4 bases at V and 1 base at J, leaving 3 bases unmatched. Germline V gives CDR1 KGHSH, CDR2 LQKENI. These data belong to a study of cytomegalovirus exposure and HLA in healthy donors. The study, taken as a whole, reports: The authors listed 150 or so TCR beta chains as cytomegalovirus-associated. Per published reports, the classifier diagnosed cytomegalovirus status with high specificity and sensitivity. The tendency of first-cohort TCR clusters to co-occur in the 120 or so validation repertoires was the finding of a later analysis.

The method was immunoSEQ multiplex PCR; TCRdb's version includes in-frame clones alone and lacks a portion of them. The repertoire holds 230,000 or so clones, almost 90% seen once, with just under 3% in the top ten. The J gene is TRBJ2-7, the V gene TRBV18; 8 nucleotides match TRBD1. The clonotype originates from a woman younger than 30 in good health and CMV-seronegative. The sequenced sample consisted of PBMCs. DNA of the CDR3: TGTGCCAGCTCACTCCGGGACAGGTCCTACGAGCAGTACTTC. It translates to CASSLRDRSYEQYF.